The entry below describes one T cell receptor (beta chain). Its antigen specificity is not known. No much larger clonotype is one base removed from it; base qualities were not supplied. The CDR1 and CDR2 encoded by the germline V gene (reference sequence) are SGHNT and YYREEE. The germline ends are 10 bases apart after V is trimmed by 0 bases and J by 6 bases. The CDR3 covers 13 residues, taking in both the cysteine and the phenylalanine. Only CDR3 DNA remains: 39 bases, in frame from the first base. This record comes from a study of cytomegalovirus exposure and HLA in healthy donors listed by TCRdb under 2017. Regarding the study in general: An earlier analysis of roughly 630 of the donors reported 250 to 350 Gb of sequence data and about 100 million unique TCR beta sequences from 150 million to 200 million T cells. An early release that covered about 600 HLA-typed donors contained approximately 300 gigabases of sequencing data and 85 million to 100 million unique TCR sequences. Among the roughly 400 genotyped donors, around 81% belonged to the genetic ancestry cluster associated with self-reported Caucasian donors. The study was designed to test whether signatures of past pathogen exposure could be identified by cataloging public T cell receptors. The T cell repertoires of 550 to 850 subjects were profiled by immunosequencing and related to cytomegalovirus serostatus. A separate validation cohort of approximately 120 different subjects was used in addition to the approximately 700-subject first cohort. High-throughput TCR immunosequencing, statistical association of individual TCRs with disease status, and machine learning were combined to predict cytomegalovirus infection status. To study patterns of TCR occurrence, a later analysis re-analyzed previously published TCR beta repertoires from 650 to 750 donors and added high-resolution HLA genotyping. Rather than drawing on any new phenotypic data, the later analysis identified candidate immune exposures from TCR beta sequences and the way those sequences occurred across donors. An earlier analysis of several hundred of the donors applied high-throughput TCR beta sequencing to assess whether each TCR beta V gene segment acted as functional or pseudogenic. Donor age, sex, ethnicity and CMV serostatus were collected together with the repertoire data. A later genetic analysis took genome-wide SNP genotypes for about three fifths of the 666 donors and used that subset as a discovery cohort. Every discovery cohort repertoire had been produced on one sequencing platform. HLA typing covered class I and class II loci at four-digit resolution. The number of donors typed differed by locus, with roughly 620-630 for A, B, C, DRB1 and DQB1, roughly 520 for DQA1, some 570 for DPA1, and some 450 for DPB1. Because of strong linkage in the cohort, roughly five DR-DQ haplotypes were treated as single units for association and clustering. On average, around 240,000 unique TCR beta nucleotide sequences were sequenced per donor among 350 to 400 genotyped donors of the cohort, with 15% to 20% of those sequences being non-productive.

The cohort was made up of 500 to 850 healthy bone marrow donors. At the time of sampling, every cohort member was nominally healthy, though immune exposures that went unrecorded were likely present. The donor tested CMV seronegative and was one of the 352 seronegative cohort members. A peripheral blood sample was provided by each donor, and peripheral blood mononuclear cells were used for TCR beta sequencing. Genomic DNA was extracted from the blood cell samples with the Qiagen DNeasy Blood Extraction Kit. Overall study outcomes, separate from this receptor: Linkage disequilibrium might explain the correlated functional status among segregating V segments, but an unknown experimental factor could not be excluded. Because counts were too low, seventeen rarely observed V segments, including chromosome 9 orphons, were excluded from the earlier analysis of several hundred of the donors. In vitro tests confirmed that three of the cytomegalovirus-associated TCR beta chains recognize cytomegalovirus antigens. This cohort had only TCR beta chains sequenced, and the lack of alpha or paired-chain data limited which features could be detected. V-gene and J-gene trimming of TCR beta chains was associated with a missense DCLRE1C variant in a later genetic analysis, and the association was replicated in an independent cohort. A cluster of highly shared sequence variants was judged likely to be a technical artifact of the sequencing pipeline. Some IMGT-functional V segments, including TRBV6-2 and TRBV6-3, could not be distinguished by the 87-base-pair reads and were therefore excluded. The authors suggested that the approach could potentially be extended to other disease states and immunological phenotypes. A later analysis reported that several top co-occurrence clusters appeared linked to parvovirus B19, influenza, CMV and Epstein-Barr virus. A later analysis associated 15,000 to 20,000 TCR beta sequences with specific HLA alleles at a false discovery rate of 0.05. The classifier was reported to diagnose cytomegalovirus status with high specificity and sensitivity in both the original and validation cohorts. A later analysis found that HLA-associated TCR beta chains were more clonally expanded and had lower generation probabilities than equally common non-associated chains. In an earlier analysis of more than 450 of the donors, most TCR beta V segments were observed in productive rearrangements about 87% or about 30% of the time, broadly matching IMGT annotations. A further reported finding was that TCR beta sequences accurately predicted the HLA-A and HLA-B alleles for most subjects in the first cohort. Immune exposure information for the cohort was limited to CMV serostatus. In the study, 150 to 200 TCR beta chains were listed as associated with cytomegalovirus. When HLA alleles, especially DR and DQ, strongly co-occurred, TCR associations were difficult to assign to individual alleles. HLA typing was unavailable for some donors at each locus, so association tests used only the typed subset. In a later analysis, the rate of TCR association differed among HLA loci, with DRB1 alleles having the most associated TCRs and HLA-C alleles having the fewest. According to a later analysis, most CMV-associated TCR beta chains appeared to be HLA-restricted, and the HLA associations seemed to be driven largely by CMV exposure. Sequencing depth was assumed to be roughly uniform across donors in the presence/absence analyses, though that assumption may not hold. Most TCR sequences were seen in very few donors, while some public TCRs were found in many individuals. According to a later genetic analysis, donors in an Asian-associated ancestry cluster had fewer N-insertions in productive TCRs than the approximately 650-donor mean.

Receptors were amplified or captured by the immunoSEQ multiplex PCR assay. A mixture of 60 forward primers for TCR Vbeta segments and 13 reverse primers for TCR Jbeta segments was used in the multiplex PCR. The CDR3 region of rearranged TCR beta genes was amplified from genomic DNA with a multiplex PCR assay. The amplified TCR beta libraries were sequenced on the Illumina HiSeq System as 87-base-pair reads. Per the original workflow: A later analysis tallied roughly 78 million unique TCR beta chains across the 666 repertoires, and about 10 million of those chains were shared by two or more donors. A nearest-neighbor algorithm error-corrected the raw reads and collapsed the reads into unique sequences, merging closely related sequences to remove PCR and sequencing errors. To assign V, D and J gene segments, CDR3 sequences were aligned to IMGT reference sequences. Each retained sequence needed at least a six-nucleotide match to both a V gene segment and a J gene segment. Rearrangements were called productive when the CDR3 lacked stop codons and stayed in frame with V and J; all others were non-productive. CDR3 was defined according to IMGT convention as the region running from the second conserved V-encoded cysteine to the conserved J-encoded phenylalanine. The earlier analysis of around 640 of the donors excluded sequences that lacked an unambiguous match to a single V gene segment. An earlier analysis of roughly 590 of the donors called V segments functional above 56.7% productive rearrangements and segregating when the between-donor standard deviation exceeded 5%. A statistical classification framework was built to diagnose cytomegalovirus status from the catalog of TCR beta chain sequences. A later analysis assigned V and J genes by comparing TCR nucleotide sequences with IMGT/GENE-DB human TR gene sequences. The TCRdist pipeline was used in a later analysis to assign CDR3 sequences and most-parsimonious VDJ recombination scenarios. A later analysis defined each TCR beta chain by its CDR3 amino acid sequence plus V-gene family, and excluded reads lacking a unique V-gene family. A later analysis removed 550 to 650 highly shared, low-generation-probability nucleotide sequences to deal with suspected cross-contamination and a sequencing artifact. For each public chain, a later analysis derived a clonal expansion index from normalized ranks of inferred template counts within each repertoire. Generation probabilities in a later analysis came from a VDJ recombination model fitted to out-of-frame rearrangements, and those results were checked against IGoR. In a later analysis, hypergeometric tests were used to score TCR-TCR, TCR-HLA and TCR-CMV co-occurrence, with a repertoire-size bias correction applied to TCR pairs. In a later analysis, false discovery rates were estimated by permuting HLA or CMV assignments 20 times. In a later analysis, co-occurring TCRs were grouped using DBSCAN, with TCRdist sequence similarity added in when clustering inside HLA-allele-positive subsets. For co-occurrence clustering, repertoires with fewer than 30,000 or more than 120,000 public chains were excluded, along with four or five repertoires with anomalous nucleotide sharing. TCRdb stores this immuneACCESS table with in-frame sequences only. Part of the clones is absent; in the studies checked, under half of the shortfall reflects unresolved V genes, and no reason is known for the rest. V, J and clone size are those of that table, while D and trimming were read from the DNA. The sample table shows under 200,000 clones, and 71% are seen once. Of the sample, approximately 1.5% is held by the ten largest clones.

The sequenced sample was PBMCs. This clonotype originated in a girl between 5 and 17 years old in good health and CMV-seronegative. The rearrangement joined TRBV5-4 to TRBJ2-7; 6 matching bases give a weak D call of TRBD1. The CDR3 region reads CASSLVRGSEQYF. The DNA reads TGTGCCAGCAGCTTGGTGAGGGGGAGCGAGCAGTACTTC.